A single sample is the source of the 25 T cell receptor beta chains below, sequenced in a study of glioma-infiltrating T cells. The iRepertoire nested amplicon-rescue multiplex PCR amplified TCR alpha and beta CDR3s from RNA. In TCRdb, the multiplex PCR reads were re-called with MiXCR into one record per CDR3 protein. The sample holds around 140,000 distinct CDR3 sequences, roughly two fifths seen once. The sequenced material came from glioma tissue, nonneoplastic brain tissue, or PBMCs (not recorded which). The receptors come from a human donor with low-grade glioma or glioblastoma, undergoing nonglioma brain surgery, or in good health (not recorded which).

The V and J genes are TRBV4-1 and TRBJ1-1; D perhaps matches TRBD1 (5 bases). The CDR3 loop spans 14 amino acids. Trimming cost V 7 bases and J 8 bases, with 20 bases left between them. CDR1 MGHRA and CDR2 YSYEKL come from the germline V gene. The CDR3 reads CASTHPGRGLEAFF. The CDR3 bases are TGCGCCAGCACCCATCCGGGCCGGGGCTTGGAAGCTTTCTTT.

V and J are TRBV20-1 and TRBJ2-7; 13 nucleotides align to TRBD2. With V trimmed by 6 bases and J by 4 bases, 6 bases remained unmatched. Germline CDR1 is DFQATT and CDR2 is SNEGSKA (reference sequence). This CDR3 spans 14 amino acids. Here the CDR3 DNA reads TGCAGTGCGTGGACTAGCGGGAGTGGATACGAGCAGTACTTC. Protein: CSAWTSGSGYEQYF.

This clonotype was counted only a few times. The V and J genes are TRBV28 and TRBJ2-7, with D perhaps matching TRBD2 (5 bases). Trimming shortened V by 6 bases and J by 6 bases, and 12 bases separated the two germline ends. CDR1 and CDR2 (germline): MDHEN, SYDVKM. The CDR3 has 12 residues. In nucleotides, the CDR3 is TGTGCCAGCAGCATACCGGGAAGCGAGCAGTACTTC. Encoded protein: CASSIPGSEQYF.

This chain connects TRBV18 to TRBJ1-1; TRBD1 matches 7 bases. V was clipped by 4 bases and J by 6 bases; unmatched bases: 8. The germline CDR1 and CDR2 sequences are KGHSH and LQKENI. This CDR3 spans 14 amino acids. CDR3 loop: CASSHDREGAEAFF. The CDR3 DNA reads as TGTGCCAGCTCACATGACAGGGAGGGGGCTGAAGCTTTCTTT.

The chain joins TRBV10-2 to TRBJ2-1, with 9 bases identical to TRBD2. The CDR3 runs 12 residues. Germline-derived CDR1 and CDR2 are WSHSY and SAAADI. V trimming: 10 bases; J trimming: 6 bases; junction bases outside the gene matches: 4. The chain's CDR3 is CATREGGNEQFF. In DNA form, the CDR3 reads TGCGCCACGCGGGAGGGGGGCAATGAGCAGTTCTTC.

The chain employs TRBV20-1 and TRBJ1-2; a possible D gene is TRBD1 (5 bases). In germline, CDR1 is DFQATT, CDR2 SNEGSKA (reference sequence). CDR3 size: 13 residues. Trimming left V 2 bases short and J 6 bases short, with 13 bases between. CDR3 DNA: TGCAGTGCTAGAATCGACAGAGGGCATGGCTACACCTTC. Protein sequence: CSARIDRGHGYTF.

On this clonotype itself: Mismatch with germline at one junction end may stem from a read error. The chain employs TRBV24-1 and TRBJ1-1; no reliable D call. This CDR3 has 13 residues. Germline values: CDR1 KGHDR, CDR2 SFDVKD. The CDR3 nucleotides read TGTGCCACCAGTTCGTCTGGGAACACTGAAGCTTTATTT. It specifies CATSSSGNTEALF.

The V gene is TRBV7-9, the J gene TRBJ1-5; D unresolved. Per the germline V gene, CDR1 is SEHNR and CDR2 is FQNEAQ (reference sequence). The CDR3 totals 14 residues. Trimming removed 0 bases at V and 3 bases at J, with 6 bases between. CDR3 DNA: TGTGCCAGCAGCTTAGCGGGTACCAATCAGCCCCAGCATTTT. Protein product: CASSLAGTNQPQHF.

This clonotype was seen only a few times. This chain connects TRBV2 to TRBJ2-7; the match to TRBD1 covers 10 bases. The V segment lost 3 bases and the J segment 6 bases; nucleotides outside the gene matches: 11. The germline V gene encodes CDR1 SNHLY and CDR2 FYNNEI. The CDR3 length is 16 residues. The CDR3 DNA sequence: TGTGCCAGCAGTGAGAACCGACAGGGGGCGAGGGGCGAGCAGTACTTC. Protein product: CASSENRQGARGEQYF.

This clonotype was detected ten times or more. CDR3 in amino acids: CASSSGTAYGYTF. The CDR3 DNA is TGTGCCAGCAGCTCCGGGACAGCCTATGGCTACACCTTC. The V call is TRBV7-6, the J call TRBJ1-2; 7 bases are shared with TRBD1. The CDR3 contains 13 residues. CDR1 is SGHVS, CDR2 FNYEAQ, per germline. The junction had 3 bases not matched to a gene; V was cut back by 4 bases and J by 4 bases.

The V and J genes are TRBV10-2 and TRBJ2-3, with 8 positions matching TRBD1. Unmatched junction bases numbered 5, after V lost 6 bases and J lost 0 bases. The CDR3 extends over 15 amino acids. CDR1 and CDR2 from the germline V gene are WSHSY and SAAADI. CDR3 amino acids: CASRDRGISTDTQYF. CDR3 sequence (DNA): TGCGCCAGCAGAGACAGGGGAATTAGCACAGATACGCAGTATTTT.

The chain uses TRBV4-1 and TRBJ2-7, with 7 bases aligning to TRBD2. The length of the CDR3 is 16 residues. Unmatched junction bases numbered 5, after V lost 0 bases and J lost 0 bases. Germline assignment: CDR1 MGHRA and CDR2 YSYEKL. The CDR3 loop is CASSQDPAGSSYEQYF. The DNA of the CDR3 is TGCGCCAGCAGCCAAGATCCAGCGGGGAGCTCCTACGAGCAGTACTTC.

This clonotype was detected only a few times. This rearrangement joins TRBV6-2 or TRBV6-3 to TRBJ2-1; 10 bases map to TRBD2. The CDR3 is 14 amino acids. In germline, CDR1 is MNHEY, CDR2 SVGEGT. The junction had 7 bases not matched to a gene; V was cut back by 7 bases and J by 7 bases. The CDR3 nucleotides read TGTGCCAGCACTGCTAGCGGGAGCACGAATGAGCAGTTCTTC. Translated, it gives CASTASGSTNEQFF.

The chain recombines TRBV20-1 with TRBJ2-1; D is unresolved. From germline, CDR1 is DFQATT and CDR2 SNEGSKA (reference sequence). This CDR3 is 12 amino acids long. V gave up 0 bases and J gave up 11 bases, with 11 bases separating them. The CDR3 DNA reads as TGCAGTGCTAGAGATTGGTCCGCTAAGCAGTTCTTC. This translates into CSARDWSAKQFF.

The J gene is TRBJ2-1, the V gene TRBV20-1, with 7 bases matching TRBD2. Germline CDR1 reads DFQATT; CDR2 reads SNEGSKA (reference sequence). CDR3 size: 13 residues. The V gene end was trimmed by 1 base and the J gene end by 8 bases; junction bases not matched to a gene: 5. The CDR3 DNA sequence: TGCAGTGCTAGAGGGGTAGCGGGCGATGAGCAGTTCTTC. Translating it yields CSARGVAGDEQFF.

The rearrangement joins TRBV6-6 to TRBJ2-1, with D possibly being TRBD2 (6 bases). Trimming removed 0 bases at V and 3 bases at J, with 9 bases between. The CDR3 has 15 residues. Germline V CDR1 and CDR2: MNHNY, SVGAGI (reference sequence). The chain's CDR3 is CASSYSGRIYNEQFF. In nucleotides, the CDR3 is TGTGCCAGCAGTTACTCCGGGAGAATCTACAATGAGCAGTTCTTC.

On this clonotype itself: A read error may explain this, as a much larger clone is one base away. J is TRBJ2-1 and V is TRBV27; D is perhaps TRBD1 (5 bases). The V end was cut by 4 bases, the J end by 4 bases, with 14 bases between. CDR1 and CDR2 from the germline V gene are MNHEY and SMNVEV (reference sequence). The CDR3 covers 15 residues. The CDR3: CASSYIGQGYNEQFF. In DNA, the CDR3 is TGTGCCAGCAGTTATATCGGGCAGGGTTACAATGAGCAGTTCTTC.

This clonotype has ten or more counts. The gene calls are TRBV20-1 and TRBJ2-7; D remains ambiguous. V was clipped by 3 bases and J by 4 bases, with 10 bases between them. The CDR3 contains 12 residues. The germline V gene has CDR1 DFQATT and CDR2 SNEGSKA (reference sequence). CDR3 loop: CSASSKVYEQYF. The CDR3 DNA reads as TGCAGTGCTAGCAGTAAGGTTTACGAGCAGTACTTC.

A few counts support this clonotype. The chain combines TRBV20-1 with TRBJ2-7; 9 bases fit TRBD1. Per the germline V gene, CDR1 is DFQATT and CDR2 is SNEGSKA (reference sequence). CDR3 size: 12 residues. V lost 4 bases and J lost 3; bases outside the gene matches: 1. The CDR3 DNA sequence: TGCAGTGCTAAGGGACAGGGCTACGAGCAGTACTTC. It translates to CSAKGQGYEQYF.

The V gene is TRBV6-5, the J gene TRBJ1-1; D is ambiguous. V lost 7 bases to trimming and J lost 4 bases, with 16 bases between them. CDR3 length equals 14 residues. The germline CDR1 and CDR2 sequences are MNHEY and SVGAGI. The CDR3 DNA reads TGTGCCAGCATCCCCGTTCTGTTCCGCACTGAAGCTTTCTTT. It yields the protein CASIPVLFRTEAFF.

This clonotype was observed a few times. CDR3: CASSLNEKLFF. The CDR3 DNA follows: TGTGCCAGCAGCTTAAACGAAAAACTGTTTTTT. The rearrangement joins TRBV7-9 to TRBJ1-4, with D unclear. Trimming took off 2 bases at V and 8 bases at J, with 3 bases between the two ends. The CDR3 extends over 11 amino acids. Germline-derived CDR1 and CDR2 are SEHNR and FQNEAQ (reference sequence).

The sample holds a few counts of this clonotype. The V and J genes are TRBV6-6 and TRBJ1-5; D unclear. The germline CDR1 and CDR2 sequences are MNHNY and SVGAGI (reference sequence). V was clipped by 2 bases and J by 5 bases, with 7 bases between them. This CDR3 is 13 amino acids long. CDR3 protein: CASSYMRDQPQHF. CDR3 in DNA: TGTGCCAGCAGTTACATGCGGGATCAGCCCCAGCATTTT.

A few counts support this clonotype. The chain employs TRBV20-1 and TRBJ2-2; D is unresolved. V dropped 3 bases and J dropped 8 bases, with 13 bases sitting between them. CDR3 size: 13 residues. Per the germline V gene, CDR1 is DFQATT and CDR2 is SNEGSKA (reference sequence). DNA of the CDR3: TGCAGTGCTAGTGGGCGGTTCAGTGGGGAGCTGTTTTTT. Translation gives CSASGRFSGELFF.

This clonotype was seen more than once but under ten times. V is TRBV20-1 and J is TRBJ1-3, with 7 bases matching TRBD1. J was trimmed by 4 bases and V by 0 bases; bases with no gene match: 6. The CDR3 has 15 residues. The germline CDR1 and CDR2 sequences are DFQATT and SNEGSKA (reference sequence). Here the CDR3 DNA reads TGCAGTGCTAGAGATCTTGCAGGGGGAGGAAACACCATATATTTT. It translates to CSARDLAGGGNTIYF.

The chain carries TRBV6-1 and TRBJ2-7; possibly TRBD1 for D (5 bases). V was pared by 3 bases and J by 4 bases, with 16 bases between. Germline CDR1 is MNHNS and CDR2 is SASEGT. This CDR3 region has 15 residues. Here the CDR3 reads CASSDDSGGVYEQYF. Here the CDR3 DNA reads TGTGCCAGCAGTGACGACAGTGGCGGCGTTTACGAGCAGTACTTC.